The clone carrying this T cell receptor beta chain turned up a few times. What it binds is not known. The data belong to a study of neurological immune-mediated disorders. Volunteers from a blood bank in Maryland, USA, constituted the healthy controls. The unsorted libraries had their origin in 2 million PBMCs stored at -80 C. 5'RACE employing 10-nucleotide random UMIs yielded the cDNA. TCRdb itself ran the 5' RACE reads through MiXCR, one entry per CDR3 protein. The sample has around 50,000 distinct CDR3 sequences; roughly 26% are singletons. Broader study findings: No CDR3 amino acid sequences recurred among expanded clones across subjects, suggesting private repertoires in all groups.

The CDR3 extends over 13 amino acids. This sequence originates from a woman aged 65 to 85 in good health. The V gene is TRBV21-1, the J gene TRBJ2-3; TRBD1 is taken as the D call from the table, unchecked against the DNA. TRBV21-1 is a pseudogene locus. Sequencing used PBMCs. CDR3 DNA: TGTGCCAGCAGCCCAGGGGCAGGTGATACGCAGTATTTT. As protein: CASSPGAGDTQYF.